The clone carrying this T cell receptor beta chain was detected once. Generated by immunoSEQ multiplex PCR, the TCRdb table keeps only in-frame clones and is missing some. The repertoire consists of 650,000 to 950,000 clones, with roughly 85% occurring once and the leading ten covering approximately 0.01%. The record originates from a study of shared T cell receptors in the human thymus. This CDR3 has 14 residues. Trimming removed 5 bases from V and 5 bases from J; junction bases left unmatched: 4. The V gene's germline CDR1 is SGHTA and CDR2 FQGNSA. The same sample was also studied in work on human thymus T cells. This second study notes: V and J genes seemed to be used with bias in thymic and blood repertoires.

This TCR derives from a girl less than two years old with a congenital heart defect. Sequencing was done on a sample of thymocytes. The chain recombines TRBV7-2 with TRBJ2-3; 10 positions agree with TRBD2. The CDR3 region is CASSTGLAEDTQYF. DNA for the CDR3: TGTGCCAGCAGCACCGGACTAGCGGAAGATACGCAGTATTTT.